This T cell receptor beta chain was recovered during a study of blood T cell repertoires in COVID-19. As for the study in general: PBMCs, B-cell-depleted T cells, or T cells provided the cDNA or gDNA that made up the material.

Some clones are missing from TCRdb's copy, which holds only in-frame ones; the method was immunoSEQ multiplex PCR. The data hold 240,000 or so clones, with 75% to 90% observed a single time. Sequencing was carried out using peripheral blood. The origin of this receptor is a woman aged 55 to 70 with active or convalescent COVID-19.

The CDR3 reads CASSLLAGGPRETQYF. DNA of the CDR3: TGCGCCAGCAGCTTACTAGCGGGGGGTCCTCGGGAGACCCAGTACTTC. The rearrangement links TRBV5-1 to TRBJ2-5; 12 bases are a match to TRBD2. The CDR3 contains 16 residues. The trim removed 2 bases at V and 5 bases at J, leaving 7 bases unmatched. In germline, CDR1 is SGHRS, CDR2 YFSETQ. The whole variable domain, filled in from reference TRBV5-1 and TRBJ2-5, reads KAGVTQTPRYLIKTRGQQVTLSCSPISGHRSVSWYQQTPGQGLQFLFEYFSETQRNKGNFPGRFSGRQFSNSRSEMNVSTLELGDSALYLCASSLLAGGPRETQYFGPGTRLLVL.